Listed below are T cell receptor beta chains from one sample, sequenced in a study of blood T cell repertoires in COVID-19. Only in-frame clones appear in the TCRdb table, and some are missing; sequencing was by immunoSEQ multiplex PCR. The sample holds about 250,000 clones; nearly 85% are singletons and the top ten take around 6%. Sequencing was performed on peripheral blood. The receptors derive from a human donor in a cohort sampled during active COVID-19. Each CDR3 is given with its conserved first and last residue. The D gene is left open where the match is weak. The listing skips clone size in some rows; elsewhere it reads once, few, many or a size class.

clone size,CDR3 length,D gene,J gene,V gene,CDR3 protein,CDR3 DNA
-,15,-,TRBJ2-5,TRBV5-1,CASSLARAALETQYF,TGCGCCAGCAGCTTGGCCAGGGCCGCGCTTGAGACCCAGTACTTC
-,16,TRBD1,TRBJ1-5,TRBV27,CASSRDRGTRNQPQHF,TGTGCCAGCAGCCGGGACAGGGGCACGCGCAATCAGCCCCAGCATTTT
-,15,TRBD2,TRBJ2-1,TRBV7-2,CASSLVLAGGHEQFF,TGTGCCAGCAGCTTAGTGCTAGCGGGAGGCCATGAGCAGTTCTTC
-,13,-,TRBJ1-2,TRBV6-4,CASRPDSNYGYTF,TGTGCCAGCCGGCCGGACAGTAACTATGGCTACACCTTC
-,13,TRBD2,TRBJ2-1,TRBV12-3/TRBV12-4,CASSPGLAGGPLF,TGTGCCAGCAGTCCCGGACTAGCGGGAGGACCACTCTTC
-,14,-,TRBJ2-7,TRBV27,CASSLRPDFYEQYF,TGTGCCAGCAGTTTACGGCCGGACTTCTACGAGCAGTACTTC
-,16,-,TRBJ2-3,TRBV5-1,CASSWDSTSGRDTQYF,TGCGCCAGCAGCTGGGACTCCACCAGCGGCCGGGATACGCAGTATTTT
-,13,TRBD1,TRBJ1-1,TRBV5-5,CASRGQLNTEAFF,TGTGCCAGCAGGGGACAGCTGAACACTGAAGCTTTCTTT
-,14,-,TRBJ2-2,TRBV2,CASSEVSRIGELFF,TGTGCCAGCAGTGAGGTCTCGCGTATCGGGGAGCTGTTTTTT
-,13,TRBD1,TRBJ2-5,TRBV4-1,CASSQGQFETQYF,TGCGCCAGCAGCCAGGGACAGTTCGAGACCCAGTACTTC
-,14,TRBD2,TRBJ2-7,TRBV19,CASSPRTSVNEQYF,TGTGCCAGTAGTCCCCGGACTAGCGTAAATGAGCAGTACTTC
once,14,-,TRBJ1-1,TRBV6-1,CASSEGRVDTEAFF,TGTGCCAGCAGTGAGGGGAGGGTCGACACTGAAGCTTTCTTT
-,13,TRBD2,TRBJ2-7,TRBV6-1,CASRTGLAYEQYF,TGTGCCAGCAGAACGGGACTAGCTTACGAGCAGTACTTC
-,14,TRBD1,TRBJ2-7,TRBV5-1,CASSLGTGYYEQYF,TGCGCCAGCAGCTTGGGGACAGGGTACTACGAGCAGTACTTC
-,17,-,TRBJ2-3,TRBV4-1,CASSQHQAGDGTDTQYF,TGCGCCAGCAGCCAACACCAGGCCGGGGATGGCACAGATACGCAGTATTTT
-,17,TRBD2,TRBJ2-3,TRBV5-1,CASSLGPAGDSTDTQYF,TGCGCCAGCAGCTTGGGCCCCGCGGGGGATAGCACAGATACGCAGTATTTT
-,14,TRBD1,TRBJ1-1,TRBV5-1,CASSRTGGVAEAFF,TGCGCCAGCAGCAGGACAGGGGGGGTTGCTGAAGCTTTCTTT
-,14,-,TRBJ2-7,TRBV27,CASSLRFETYEQYF,TGTGCCAGCAGTTTACGATTCGAGACCTACGAGCAGTACTTC
-,15,TRBD1,TRBJ1-4,TRBV19,CASTSIQGSGEKLFF,TGTGCCAGTACCTCAATACAGGGGTCCGGCGAAAAACTGTTTTTT
-,15,-,TRBJ2-3,TRBV10-1,CASSEFGGLTDTQYF,TGCGCCAGCAGTGAGTTTGGCGGGCTGACAGATACGCAGTATTTT
-,12,-,TRBJ2-7,TRBV29-1,CSVRGGSYEQYF,TGCAGCGTTAGGGGCGGATCCTACGAGCAGTACTTC
-,15,TRBD1,TRBJ2-7,TRBV7-2,CASSGPGQGTYEQYF,TGTGCCAGCAGCGGCCCGGGACAGGGAACCTACGAGCAGTACTTC
-,16,-,TRBJ2-1,TRBV7-9,CASSLDVVYRDNEQFF,TGTGCCAGCAGCTTAGACGTGGTCTACAGGGACAATGAGCAGTTCTTC
-,14,TRBD2,TRBJ2-1,TRBV11-2,CATHLAGSGNEQFF,TGTGCCACTCACTTAGCGGGGTCCGGCAATGAGCAGTTCTTC
-,13,-,TRBJ1-5,TRBV11-1,CASSPQRDQPQHF,TGTGCCAGCAGCCCTCAGAGGGATCAGCCCCAGCATTTT
once,15,TRBD2,TRBJ2-1,TRBV9,CASSVDASGMGEQFF,TGTGCCAGCAGCGTAGATGCTAGCGGGATGGGTGAGCAGTTCTTC
-,15,-,TRBJ2-1,TRBV5-4,CASTPRQGRSNEQFF,TGTGCCAGCACCCCTCGCCAGGGTCGGTCCAATGAGCAGTTCTTC
-,12,TRBD1,TRBJ1-2,TRBV6-5,CASSLYRGGYTF,TGTGCCAGCAGTTTATACAGGGGTGGCTACACCTTC
-,16,TRBD2,TRBJ2-5,TRBV11-2,CASSLDRGGAGETQYF,TGTGCCAGCAGCTTAGATCGCGGGGGGGCCGGGGAGACCCAGTACTTC
once,16,-,TRBJ2-7,TRBV28,CASIYNGGRVAYEQYF,TGTGCCAGCATTTATAATGGGGGCAGGGTGGCCTACGAGCAGTACTTC
once,16,-,TRBJ2-2,TRBV3-1/TRBV3-2,CASSRGMRSDTGELFF,TGTGCCAGCAGCAGGGGAATGAGATCCGACACCGGGGAGCTGTTTTTT
-,15,-,TRBJ2-2,TRBV5-1,CASSSRSGNTGELFF,TGCGCCAGCAGCTCCCGCTCCGGTAACACCGGGGAGCTGTTTTTT
-,12,-,TRBJ2-7,TRBV27,CASSLSSYEQYF,TGTGCCAGCTCCCTAAGCTCCTACGAGCAGTACTTC
-,14,-,TRBJ2-1,TRBV6-5,CASSYDSSYNEQFF,TGTGCCAGCAGTTACGACAGCTCCTACAATGAGCAGTTCTTC
-,14,-,TRBJ2-3,TRBV7-8,CASSLEGGTDTQYF,TGTGCCAGCAGCCTGGAGGGTGGCACAGATACGCAGTATTTT
few,16,-,TRBJ2-6,TRBV10-3,CAISGGRQSGANVLTF,TGTGCCATCAGCGGAGGACGCCAGTCTGGGGCCAACGTCCTGACTTTC
-,14,-,TRBJ1-1,TRBV19,CATMEQGAGTEAFF,TGTGCCACCATGGAACAGGGAGCTGGCACTGAAGCTTTCTTT
-,16,TRBD1,TRBJ1-5,TRBV19,CASSIGSTGGNQPQHF,TGTGCCAGTAGTATAGGATCGACAGGGGGTAATCAGCCCCAGCATTTT
-,13,-,TRBJ2-1,TRBV14,CASSQELYNEQFF,TGTGCCAGCAGCCAAGAACTATACAATGAGCAGTTCTTC
-,14,TRBD1,TRBJ1-6,TRBV6-5,CASSFDRGDSPLHF,TGTGCCAGCAGTTTCGACAGGGGGGATTCACCCCTCCACTTT
-,15,TRBD1,TRBJ1-5,TRBV5-8,CASSIRAGGFQPQHF,TGTGCCAGCTCCATTCGAGCAGGGGGTTTCCAGCCCCAGCATTTT
-,15,-,TRBJ2-1,TRBV6-5,CASSKTVFSYNEQFF,TGTGCCAGCAGTAAAACAGTTTTCTCCTACAATGAGCAGTTCTTC